The rows below give T cell receptor beta chains drawn from one sample of a study of shared clonotypes between healthy human individuals. The assay was immunoSEQ multiplex PCR, and TCRdb's table has in-frame clones only and misses some. The repertoire holds about a million clones, with about 80% as singletons. Material for sequencing was memory CD4+ T cells from PBMCs. The origin of the receptors is a man younger than 35 in good health. Some clones in this sample may be carry-over from other donors' samples. CDR3s include the opening cysteine and the closing phenylalanine or tryptophan. A D gene is named only where the DNA matches it firmly. The listing skips clone size in some rows; elsewhere it reads once, few, many or a size class.

j_gene	v_gene	d_gene	abundance	CDR3aa	CDR3nt
TRBJ1-5	TRBV6-1	TRBD1	many	CASSENRGTQHF	TGTGCCAGCAGTGAGAACAGGGGGACCCAGCATTTT
TRBJ2-1	TRBV11-2	.	.	CASSTQGGAQFF	TGTGCCAGCAGCACCCAGGGGGGCGCCCAGTTCTTC
TRBJ1-2	TRBV6-5	TRBD1	.	CASSSGQGMGYGYTF	TGTGCCAGCAGTTCCGGACAGGGTATGGGCTATGGCTACACCTTC
TRBJ2-6	TRBV4-3	TRBD1	.	CASSHKQGDRSSSGANVLTF	TGCGCCAGCAGTCACAAACAGGGGGACAGGTCGAGCTCTGGGGCCAACGTCCTGACTTTC
TRBJ2-1	TRBV10-3	TRBD2	.	CAISPRSGSGNEQFF	TGTGCCATCAGCCCCCGTAGCGGGAGTGGGAATGAGCAGTTCTTC
TRBJ2-5	TRBV7-2	.	.	CASSLLTRETQYF	TGTGCCAGCAGCTTGTTGACGAGGGAGACCCAGTACTTC
TRBJ2-7	TRBV2	.	.	CASRGVTSSYEQYF	TGTGCCAGCAGGGGGGTTACAAGCTCCTACGAGCAGTACTTC
TRBJ2-3	TRBV5-1	.	.	CASSLEPGPTDTQYF	TGCGCCAGCAGCCTGGAACCGGGACCCACAGATACGCAGTATTTT
TRBJ2-3	TRBV6-6	TRBD1	.	CASSRRDSNTDTQYF	TGTGCCAGCAGTCGCCGGGACAGCAACACAGATACGCAGTATTTT
TRBJ2-3	TRBV28	.	many	CASSYPGTPDTQYF	TGTGCCAGCAGTTACCCCGGGACACCCGATACGCAGTATTTT
TRBJ1-3	TRBV4-2	TRBD1	once	CASSPLTGYSGNTIYF	TGTGCCAGCAGCCCCTTGACAGGGTACTCTGGAAACACCATATATTTT
TRBJ2-1	TRBV4-1	TRBD2	.	CASSQDTGGRQFF	TGCGCCAGCAGCCAAGATACGGGGGGGCGGCAGTTCTTC
TRBJ2-7	TRBV10-3	TRBD1	.	CAISDPGQGAYEQYF	TGTGCCATCAGTGATCCTGGACAGGGAGCCTACGAGCAGTACTTC
TRBJ1-1	TRBV5-6	.	.	CASTQLAGYTEAFF	TGTGCCAGCACCCAACTGGCAGGTTACACTGAAGCTTTCTTT
TRBJ1-5	TRBV6-6	.	.	CASNFEGQPQHF	TGTGCCAGCAATTTCGAGGGGCAGCCCCAGCATTTT
TRBJ1-1	TRBV28	.	.	CASTQVTRNTEAFF	TGTGCCAGCACGCAGGTGACGAGGAACACTGAAGCTTTCTTT
TRBJ2-3	TRBV7-6	.	.	CASSLDVLAGSSTQYF	TGTGCCAGCAGCTTAGATGTACTAGCTGGGTCAAGTACGCAGTATTTT
TRBJ2-3	TRBV27	.	once	CASSPRPRPSDTQYF	TGTGCCAGCAGCCCCCGACCCAGGCCGTCAGATACGCAGTATTTT
TRBJ2-7	TRBV30	TRBD1	.	CAWSVGTGNPYEQYF	TGTGCCTGGAGTGTGGGGACAGGGAATCCCTACGAGCAGTACTTC
TRBJ2-1	TRBV6-1	.	.	CASSESATQFF	TGTGCCAGCAGTGAATCGGCGACGCAGTTCTTC
TRBJ2-1	TRBV15	TRBD1	.	CATSPGTGNNEQFF	TGTGCCACCAGCCCGGGGACAGGGAACAATGAGCAGTTCTTC
TRBJ2-7	TRBV6-6	.	once	CASSYSGNYEQYF	TGTGCCAGCAGTTACTCAGGGAACTACGAGCAGTACTTC